The sequence of this T cell receptor beta chain was determined in a study of glioma-infiltrating T cells. Germline V gene lookup returns CDR1 SQVTM and CDR2 ANQGSEA. This CDR3 comprises 12 residues. Trimming removed 3 bases at V and 5 bases at J, with 7 bases between. Amplification of TCR alpha and beta CDR3 regions from RNA used iRepertoire nested multiplex PCR. Using its own MiXCR run on the multiplex PCR reads, TCRdb lists one record per CDR3 protein. The data contain about 140,000 distinct CDR3 sequences, about two fifths of them singletons. The sequence came from a human donor with low-grade glioma or glioblastoma, undergoing nonglioma brain surgery, or in good health (not recorded which). J is TRBJ2-2 and V is TRBV29-1; D ambiguous. Sequenced sample: glioma tissue, nonneoplastic brain tissue, or PBMCs (not recorded which). CDR3 loop: CSVDPGTGELFF. The CDR3 DNA is TGCAGCGTTGATCCCGGGACCGGGGAGCTGTTTTTT.